This T cell receptor beta chain stems from a study of blood T cell repertoires in COVID-19. The CDR3 is 11 residues long. Germline values: CDR1 SQVTM, CDR2 ANQGSEA. Trimming removed 7 bases at V and 4 bases at J, with 7 bases between. Enrolment of Seattle patients took place during active infection, and they were followed longitudinally. Profiling relied on immunoSEQ multiplex PCR, and the TCRdb table lists in-frame clones only, not all of them. The sample lists roughly 380,000 clones; approximately 89% were seen once. The source material was peripheral blood. The chain is built from TRBV29-1 and TRBJ1-4; D is undetermined. This clonotype originated in a woman aged 55-70 years with COVID-19, enrolled during active disease. The chain's CDR3 is CSGYFNEKLFF. The CDR3 DNA reads TGCAGCGGGTACTTTAATGAAAAACTGTTTTTT.